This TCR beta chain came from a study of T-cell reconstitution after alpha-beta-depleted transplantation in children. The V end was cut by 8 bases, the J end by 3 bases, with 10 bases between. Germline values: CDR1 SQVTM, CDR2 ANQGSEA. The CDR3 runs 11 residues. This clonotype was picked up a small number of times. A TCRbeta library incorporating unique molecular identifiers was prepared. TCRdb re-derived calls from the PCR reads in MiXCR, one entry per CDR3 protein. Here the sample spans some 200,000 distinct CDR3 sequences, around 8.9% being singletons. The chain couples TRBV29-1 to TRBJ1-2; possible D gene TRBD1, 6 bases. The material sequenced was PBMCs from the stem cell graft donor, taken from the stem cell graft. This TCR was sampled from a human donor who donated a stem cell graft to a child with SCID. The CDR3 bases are TGCAGCATCCACAGGGACTATGGCTACACCTTC. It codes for CSIHRDYGYTF.